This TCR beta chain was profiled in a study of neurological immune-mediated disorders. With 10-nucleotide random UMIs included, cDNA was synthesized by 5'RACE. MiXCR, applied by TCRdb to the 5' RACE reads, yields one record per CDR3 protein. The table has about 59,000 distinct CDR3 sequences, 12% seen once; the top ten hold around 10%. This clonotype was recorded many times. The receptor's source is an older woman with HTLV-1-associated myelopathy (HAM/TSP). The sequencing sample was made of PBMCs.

CDR3 nucleotides: TGTGCCAGCAGCCCGAGTGATATGAACACTGAAGCTTTCTTT. Translated, it gives CASSPSDMNTEAFF. The chain has TRBV2 and TRBJ1-1; no firm D call. CDR1 and CDR2 from the germline V gene are SNHLY and FYNNEI. There are 14 residues in the CDR3. V dropped 6 bases and J dropped 0 bases, with 11 bases sitting between them.